This paragraph reports one TCR beta chain. The antigen is undetermined. This sample stems from a study of shared clonotypes between healthy human individuals. Study at large: Samples came from a couple of female and a few male donors aged 18 to 49. For every donor, three CD4 naive, three CD4 memory, two CD8 naive and one CD8 memory plates were used. General study findings and limits: Sampling included only blood; tissue repertoires likely differ.

TCRdb's table, derived via immunoSEQ multiplex PCR, lists solely in-frame clones and lacks some. Among about 1 million clones listed, around 75% were seen once. With V trimmed by 0 bases and J by 5 bases, 3 bases remained unmatched. The germline gives CDR1 SGHNT, CDR2 YYREEE (reference sequence). This CDR3 comprises 16 residues. The source material was memory CD4+ T cells sorted from blood. The subset here: CD45RA-negative fraction. The sequence was collected from a man aged 18-30 years in good health. This chain links TRBV5-4 with TRBJ2-5; 14 bases map to TRBD2. The CDR3: CASSLGTSGRWETQYF. The CDR3 nucleotides are TGTGCCAGCAGCTTGGGGACTAGCGGGAGGTGGGAGACCCAGTACTTC.